This T cell receptor (beta chain) was recovered during a study of blood T cells in healthy people across ages. V trimming: 4 bases; J trimming: 8 bases; junction bases outside the gene matches: 11. The CDR3 totals 15 residues. Germline CDR1 and CDR2: DFQATT and SNEGSKA (reference sequence). For the second PCR, which ran for roughly 6 to 12 cycles, a sample-barcoded 5' primer and a J-beta primer mix were used. TCRdb called the 5' RACE reads again in MiXCR, with one record for every CDR3 protein. Here the sample spans hundreds of thousands of distinct CDR3 sequences, 49% being singletons. Every donor contributed approximately 10 milliliters of peripheral blood by blood draw. No fewer than 7 million PBMCs went into each sample.

The source material was blood. The chain couples TRBV20-1 to TRBJ1-6; 7 bases agree with TRBD1. The sequence derives from a woman aged 55 to 70 in good health. CDR3 DNA: TGCAGTGCTAACCCGACAGGGTTGGATCATTCACCCCTCCACTTT. Protein: CSANPTGLDHSPLHF.